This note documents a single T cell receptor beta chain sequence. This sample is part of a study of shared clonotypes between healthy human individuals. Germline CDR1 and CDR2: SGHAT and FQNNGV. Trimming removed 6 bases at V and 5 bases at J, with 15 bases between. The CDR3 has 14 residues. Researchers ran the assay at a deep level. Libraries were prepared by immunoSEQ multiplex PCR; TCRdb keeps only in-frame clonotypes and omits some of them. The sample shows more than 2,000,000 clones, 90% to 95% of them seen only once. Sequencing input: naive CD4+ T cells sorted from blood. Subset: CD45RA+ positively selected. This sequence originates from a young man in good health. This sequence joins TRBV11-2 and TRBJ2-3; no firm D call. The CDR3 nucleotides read TGTGCCAGCAGTGTAAACAGAGACGGAGATACGCAGTATTTT. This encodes CASSVNRDGDTQYF.